The source of this TCR beta chain is a study of shared clonotypes between healthy human individuals. This was a deep-level run. How the authors handled the data: Without quality scores, immunoSEQ junctional reads could not be filtered like full-length reads. Sequenced by immunoSEQ multiplex PCR; TCRdb stores in-frame clones only, minus some. The V and J calls and clone size were taken over from that table, and D and trimming were inferred from the DNA. The sample lists hundreds of thousands of clones, approximately 96% occurring once. On this clone: What it binds is unknown.

Study results and caveats: It was the non-shared clonotypes that had lower generation probabilities than clonotypes shared by all four donors.

CD8 cells regarded as naive lacked CD45RO, were positively chosen for CCR7, and omitted terminally differentiated effector memory CD45RA+ cells. The J segment lost 2 bases and the V segment lost 6 bases, leaving 13 bases of the junction unmatched. The CDR3 runs 17 residues. Germline lookup yields CDR1 PRHDT and CDR2 FYEKMQ (reference sequence). Material: naive CD8+ T cells sorted from blood. The receptor comes from a woman in her 30s in good health. V is TRBV13 and J is TRBJ2-7; TRBD2 agrees at 10 bases. CDR3 region: CASRWSAGGARAYEQYF. DNA for the CDR3: TGTGCCAGCAGGTGGTCAGCGGGAGGGGCTCGGGCCTACGAGCAGTACTTC.